The 18 T cell receptor beta chains presented below share a single source sample, sequenced in a study of cytomegalovirus exposure and HLA in healthy donors. In the PCR, 60 Vbeta and 13 Jbeta primers were used. Repertoires were generated with immunoSEQ multiplex PCR, while TCRdb's copy carries only in-frame clones and drops some. This table has 150,000 or so clones, approximately 80% appearing once. The sample consisted of PBMCs. Receptors were obtained from a male donor in good health and CMV-seronegative.

For the CDR3, the DNA is TGCGCCAGCAGCCGGGGACAGACCGGCGGTGAGCAGTTCTTC. Its translation is CASSRGQTGGEQFF. The rearrangement uses TRBV5-1 and TRBJ2-1; 7 bases line up with TRBD1. CDR3 length: 14 amino acids. Unmatched junction bases numbered 10, after V lost 4 bases and J lost 9 bases. Germline V gene data show CDR1 as SGHRS and CDR2 as YFSETQ.

The CDR3 DNA sequence: TGTGCCAGCAGACAGAGCCACGGGGGACGGACCTACGAGCAGTACTTC. It codes for CASRQSHGGRTYEQYF. The V and J genes are TRBV6-6 and TRBJ2-7; D is perhaps TRBD2 (6 bases). Germline CDR1 is MNHNY and CDR2 is SVGAGI (reference sequence). Between the trimmed V and J ends, which lost 6 bases and 2 bases, there was a span of 20 bases. This CDR3 has 16 amino acids.

The rearrangement uses TRBV11-2 and TRBJ2-5; TRBD1 aligns across 7 bases. Germline CDR1 SGHAT, CDR2 FQNNGV. V lost 7 bases, J lost 11 bases, and 7 bases stayed unmatched. The CDR3 is 11 amino acids. The CDR3 nucleotides read TGTGCCAGCATGCTACAGGGGTTACAGTACTTC. Its translation is CASMLQGLQYF.

The chain combines TRBV2 with TRBJ1-2; TRBD1 matches at 10 bases. This CDR3 spans 14 amino acids. The junction had 8 bases not matched to a gene; V was cut back by 8 bases and J by 5 bases. Germline lookup yields CDR1 SNHLY and CDR2 FYNNEI. Written as DNA, the CDR3 is TGTGCCAGCCCGTCAGGGGGACAGGGGTATGGCTACACCTTC. Translated, it gives CASPSGGQGYGYTF.

The table lists this clone with a count of one. The rearrangement joins TRBV15 to TRBJ2-7; D is ambiguous. The length of the CDR3 is 13 residues. Germline V gives CDR1 LNHNV, CDR2 YYDKDF (reference sequence). The V end was cut by 0 bases, the J end by 0 bases, with 3 bases between. Here the CDR3 reads CATSRDGSYEQYF. The CDR3 DNA sequence: TGTGCCACCAGCAGAGACGGCTCCTACGAGCAGTACTTC.

This chain links TRBV4-1 with TRBJ2-1; 13 bases match TRBD2. J gave up 10 bases and V 4 bases, and 13 bases lay outside the gene matches. The CDR3 contains 17 residues. From germline, CDR1 is MGHRA and CDR2 YSYEKL. The CDR3 sequence: CASSRKTGTSGAREQFF. CDR3 in DNA: TGCGCCAGCAGCCGAAAGACCGGGACTAGCGGGGCGAGGGAGCAGTTCTTC.

This chain uses TRBV6-5 with TRBJ1-4; no definite D call. The CDR3 is 15 amino acids. Germline CDR1 reads MNHEY; CDR2 reads SVGAGI. The germline V and J ends were trimmed by 0 bases and 5 bases, with 10 bases remaining between them. For the CDR3, the DNA is TGTGCCAGCAGTTACTCCGGCAGACTGAATGAAAAACTGTTTTTT. It yields the protein CASSYSGRLNEKLFF.

The chain couples TRBV11-3 to TRBJ2-7; D perhaps matches TRBD1 (6 bases). V was cut by 5 bases and J by 6 bases, with 14 bases left in between. Germline V CDR1 and CDR2: SGHNT, YENEEA. The CDR3 contains 13 residues. CDR3 amino acids: CASSPPGTPEQYF. CDR3 nucleotides: TGTGCCAGCAGCCCCCCCGGGACACCCGAGCAGTACTTC.

This chain uses TRBV21-1 with TRBJ1-2; TRBD1 reflects the table's D call only, with no check against the DNA. TRBV21-1 constitutes a pseudogene. The CDR3 length is 13 residues. The CDR3 coding sequence is TGTGCCAGGTGTCCCACGGACAGGGCTGGCTACACCTTC. This gives the protein CARCPTDRAGYTF.

The CDR3 DNA follows: TGTGCCAGCAGCCCGGGACAGCAGACTTACAATGAGCAGTTCTTC. This gives the protein CASSPGQQTYNEQFF. This chain joins TRBV7-9 and TRBJ2-1; 7 positions match TRBD1. CDR3 size: 15 residues. Germline lookup yields CDR1 SEHNR and CDR2 FQNEAQ (reference sequence). The junction had 8 bases not matched to a gene; V was cut back by 5 bases and J by 4 bases.

The chain combines TRBV30 with TRBJ1-2, with 9 bases lining up with TRBD1. The length of the CDR3 is 17 residues. CDR1 GTSNPN and CDR2 SVGIG come from the germline V gene (reference sequence). V dropped 5 bases and J dropped 2; count of bases not matched to a gene: 15. The DNA for the CDR3 is TGTGCCTGGGGTAGGAGGACAGGGGTAGGTTCGAACTATGGCTACACCTTC. This codes for CAWGRRTGVGSNYGYTF.

The chain has TRBV10-3 and TRBJ1-2; tentative D call: TRBD1 (5 bases). Trimming took off 4 bases at V and 6 bases at J, with 33 bases between the two ends. Germline V gene sequence: CDR1 ENHRY, CDR2 SYGVKD. The length of the CDR3 is 20 residues. CDR3 sequence: CAISVTDQGLAGASNDGYTF. The CDR3 DNA is TGTGCCATCAGTGTTACTGATCAGGGTCTCGCTGGGGCGAGCAACGATGGCTACACCTTC.

The V gene is TRBV4-2, the J gene TRBJ2-5, with a weak D call TRBD2 (6 bases). The end of the DNA is better explained by TRBJ2-7, so the J call may be wrong. The CDR3 is 14 residues long. From germline, CDR1 is LGHNA and CDR2 YNFKEQ. The CDR3 spells CASSQSGEEDEQYF. CDR3 coding DNA: TGTGCCAGCAGCCAGTCGGGAGAGGAAGACGAGCAGTACTTC.

The V call is TRBV5-1, the J call TRBJ2-5; 8 bases are shared with TRBD1. With 4 bases clipped from V and 2 bases from J, the junction kept 7 bases outside the gene matches. Per germline, CDR1 SGHRS and CDR2 YFSETQ. CDR3 length: 15 amino acids. CDR3 bases: TGCGCCAGCAGCAAAATGACAGGGGATCAAGAGACCCAGTACTTC. Its translation: CASSKMTGDQETQYF.

In this sample, this clone turned up once. This chain uses TRBV5-8 with TRBJ2-5; 11 bases map to TRBD1. TRBJ2-7 matches the DNA end more closely, so the J call is doubtful. This CDR3 spans 12 amino acids. The germline V gene encodes CDR1 SGHTS and CDR2 YDEGEE. This chain's CDR3 is CATGTGGYEQYF. The CDR3 region has the DNA TGTGCCACCGGGACAGGGGGTTACGAGCAGTACTTC.

The sample holds one count of this clone. This chain connects TRBV7-8 to TRBJ1-5; D remains ambiguous. The V end lost 1 base, the J end lost 5 bases, and 6 bases lay between the germline ends. In germline, CDR1 is SGHVS, CDR2 FQNEAQ. The CDR3 extends over 13 amino acids. CDR3 in DNA: TGTGCCAGCAGCTTAGGCGGCTATCAGCCCCAGCATTTT. Amino acids: CASSLGGYQPQHF.

The chain links TRBV29-1 to TRBJ2-5, with TRBD2 identical over 9 bases. CDR1 and CDR2 (germline): SQVTM, ANQGSEA. V was clipped by 6 bases and J by 4 bases; unmatched bases: 9. The CDR3 extends over 14 amino acids. CDR3 nucleotides: TGCAGCGTCAGAGCGGGGGGCCGGGGAGAGACCCAGTACTTC. Translation gives CSVRAGGRGETQYF.

The V and J genes are TRBV6-6 and TRBJ1-2, with TRBD1 matching 7 bases. Per germline, CDR1 MNHNY and CDR2 SVGAGI (reference sequence). J gave up 5 bases and V 7 bases, and 16 bases lay outside the gene matches. This CDR3 contains 16 residues. The CDR3 region has the DNA TGTGCCAGCACGCGGGACAGAGCATCCTCCTTATATGGCTACACCTTC. Translation: CASTRDRASSLYGYTF.